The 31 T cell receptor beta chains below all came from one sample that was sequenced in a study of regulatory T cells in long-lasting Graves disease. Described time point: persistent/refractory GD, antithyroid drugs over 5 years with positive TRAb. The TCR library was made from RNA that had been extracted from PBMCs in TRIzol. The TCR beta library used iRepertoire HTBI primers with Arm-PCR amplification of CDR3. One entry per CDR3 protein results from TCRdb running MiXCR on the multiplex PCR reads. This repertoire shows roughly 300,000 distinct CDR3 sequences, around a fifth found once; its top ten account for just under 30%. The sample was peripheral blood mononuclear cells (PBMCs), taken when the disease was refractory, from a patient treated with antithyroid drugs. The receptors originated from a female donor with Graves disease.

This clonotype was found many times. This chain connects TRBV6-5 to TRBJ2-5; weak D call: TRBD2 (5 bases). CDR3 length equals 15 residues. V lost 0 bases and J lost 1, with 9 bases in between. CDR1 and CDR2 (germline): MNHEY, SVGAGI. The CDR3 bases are TGTGCCAGCAGTTACTCCCGGGGTCCCCAAGAGACCCAGTACTTC. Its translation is CASSYSRGPQETQYF.

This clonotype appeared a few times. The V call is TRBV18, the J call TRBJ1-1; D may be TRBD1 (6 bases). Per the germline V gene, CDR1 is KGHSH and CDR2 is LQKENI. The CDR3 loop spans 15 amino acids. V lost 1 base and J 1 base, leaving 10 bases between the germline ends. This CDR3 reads CASSPRAGANTEAFF. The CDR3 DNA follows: TGTGCCAGCTCACCACGGGCGGGGGCGAACACTGAAGCTTTCTTT.

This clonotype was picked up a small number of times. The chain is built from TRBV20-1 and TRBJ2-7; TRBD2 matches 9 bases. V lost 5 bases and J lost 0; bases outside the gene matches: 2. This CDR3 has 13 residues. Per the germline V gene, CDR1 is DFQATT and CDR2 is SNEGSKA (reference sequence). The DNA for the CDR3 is TGCAGTGCTTTTAGCGGGAGCTCCTACGAGCAGTACTTC. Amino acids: CSAFSGSSYEQYF.

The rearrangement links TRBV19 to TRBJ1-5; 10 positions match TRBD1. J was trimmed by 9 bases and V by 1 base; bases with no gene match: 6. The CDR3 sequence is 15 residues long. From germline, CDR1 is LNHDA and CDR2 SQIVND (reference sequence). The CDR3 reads CASSIGQGAPGPQHF. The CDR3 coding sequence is TGTGCCAGTAGTATAGGACAGGGGGCGCCTGGGCCCCAGCATTTT.

For the CDR3, the DNA is TGTGCCTGGAGTTGGGGGTCTTTTTACGAGCAGTACTTC. Protein product: CAWSWGSFYEQYF. The chain carries TRBV30 and TRBJ2-7, with D perhaps matching TRBD1 or TRBD2 (5 bases each). Germline CDR1 GTSNPN, CDR2 SVGIG (reference sequence). The V gene lost 2 bases and the J gene lost 4 bases, with 12 bases spanning the gap. The CDR3 loop spans 13 amino acids. Complete variable domain (other parts from reference TRBV30 and TRBJ2-7): SQTIHQWPATLVQPVGSPLSLECTVEGTSNPNLYWYRQAAGRGLQLLFYSVGIGQISSEVPQNLSASRPQDRQFILSSKKLLLSDSGFYLCAWSWGSFYEQYFGPGTRLTVT.

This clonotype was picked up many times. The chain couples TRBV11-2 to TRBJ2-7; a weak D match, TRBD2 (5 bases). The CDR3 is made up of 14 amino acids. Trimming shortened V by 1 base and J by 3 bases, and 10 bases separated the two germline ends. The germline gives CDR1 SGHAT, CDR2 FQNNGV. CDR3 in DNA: TGTGCCAGCAGCTTAGCTGCTACTAGCTACGAGCAGTACTTC. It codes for CASSLAATSYEQYF.

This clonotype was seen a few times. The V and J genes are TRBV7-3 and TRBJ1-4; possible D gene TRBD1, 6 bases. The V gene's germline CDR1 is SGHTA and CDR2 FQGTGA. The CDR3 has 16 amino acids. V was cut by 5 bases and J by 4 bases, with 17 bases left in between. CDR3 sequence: CASSPYLEGGNEKLFF. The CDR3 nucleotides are TGTGCCAGCAGCCCTTATCTGGAGGGGGGTAATGAAAAACTGTTTTTT.

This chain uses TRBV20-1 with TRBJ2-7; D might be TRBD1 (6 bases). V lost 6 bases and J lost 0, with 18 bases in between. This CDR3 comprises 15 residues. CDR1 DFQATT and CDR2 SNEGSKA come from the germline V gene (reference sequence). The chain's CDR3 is CSAPPGQSSSYEQYF. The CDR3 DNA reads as TGCAGTGCCCCACCTGGACAGAGTAGCTCCTACGAGCAGTACTTC.

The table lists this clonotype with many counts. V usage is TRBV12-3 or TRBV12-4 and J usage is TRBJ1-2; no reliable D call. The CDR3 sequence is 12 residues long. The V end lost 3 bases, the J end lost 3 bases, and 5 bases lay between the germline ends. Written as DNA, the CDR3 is TGTGCCAGCAGTTTCGCAGACTATGGCTACACCTTC. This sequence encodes CASSFADYGYTF.

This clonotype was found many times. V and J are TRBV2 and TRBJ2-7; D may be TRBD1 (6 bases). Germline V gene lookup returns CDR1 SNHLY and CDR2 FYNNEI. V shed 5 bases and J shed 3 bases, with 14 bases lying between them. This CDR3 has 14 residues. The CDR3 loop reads CASSYRVRGYEQYF. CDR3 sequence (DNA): TGTGCCAGCAGTTACAGGGTACGCGGCTACGAGCAGTACTTC.

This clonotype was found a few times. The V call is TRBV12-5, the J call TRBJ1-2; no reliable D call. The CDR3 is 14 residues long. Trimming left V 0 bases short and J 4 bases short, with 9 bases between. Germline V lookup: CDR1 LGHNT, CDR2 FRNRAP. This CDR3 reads CASGLVRTGYGYTF. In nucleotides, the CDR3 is TGTGCTAGTGGTTTGGTACGGACGGGCTATGGCTACACCTTC.

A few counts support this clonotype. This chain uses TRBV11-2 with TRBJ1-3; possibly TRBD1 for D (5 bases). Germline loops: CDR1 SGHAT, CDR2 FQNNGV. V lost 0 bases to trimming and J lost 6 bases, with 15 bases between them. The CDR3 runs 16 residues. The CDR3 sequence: CASSLEPLGTPNTIYF. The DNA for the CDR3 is TGTGCCAGCAGCTTAGAACCGCTGGGGACCCCAAACACCATATATTTT.

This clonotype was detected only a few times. CDR3 sequence (DNA): TGTGCCAGCAGTGATCCCGGGACAACCCCCTACGAGCAGTACTTC. It translates to CASSDPGTTPYEQYF. The chain carries TRBV6-4 and TRBJ2-7; weak D call: TRBD1 (6 bases). Germline values: CDR1 MRHNA, CDR2 SNTAGT. V was clipped by 3 bases and J by 2 bases, with 14 bases between them. The CDR3 is 15 residues long.

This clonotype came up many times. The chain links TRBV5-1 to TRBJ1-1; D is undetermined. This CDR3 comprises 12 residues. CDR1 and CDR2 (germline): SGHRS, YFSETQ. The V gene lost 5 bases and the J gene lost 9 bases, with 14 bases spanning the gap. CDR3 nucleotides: TGCGCCAGCAGTCACCCCATGGGTAAAGCTTTCTTT. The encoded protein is CASSHPMGKAFF.

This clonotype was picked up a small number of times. CDR3 sequence (DNA): TGTGCCAGCAGCAAGGGACACCCGAGCTCCTATAATTCACCCCTCCACTTT. Amino acids: CASSKGHPSSYNSPLHF. The gene calls are TRBV19 and TRBJ1-6; TRBD1 is a possible D gene (6 bases). The CDR3 length is 17 residues. Germline CDR1 and CDR2: LNHDA and SQIVND (reference sequence). V was cut by 9 bases and J by 0 bases, with 18 bases left in between.

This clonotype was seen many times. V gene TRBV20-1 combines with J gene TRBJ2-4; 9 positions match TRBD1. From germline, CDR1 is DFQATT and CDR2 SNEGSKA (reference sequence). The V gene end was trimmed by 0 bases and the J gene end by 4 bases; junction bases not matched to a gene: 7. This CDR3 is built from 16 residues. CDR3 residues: CSARDKGQGTKNIQYF. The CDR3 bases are TGCAGTGCTAGAGATAAAGGACAGGGGACGAAAAACATTCAGTACTTC.

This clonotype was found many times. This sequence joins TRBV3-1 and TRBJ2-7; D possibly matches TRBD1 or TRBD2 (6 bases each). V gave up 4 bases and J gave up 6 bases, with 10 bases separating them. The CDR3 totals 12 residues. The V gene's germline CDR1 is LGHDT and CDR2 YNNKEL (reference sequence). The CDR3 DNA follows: TGTGCCAGCAGCCTCGGGGGCCTCGAGCAGTACTTC. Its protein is CASSLGGLEQYF.

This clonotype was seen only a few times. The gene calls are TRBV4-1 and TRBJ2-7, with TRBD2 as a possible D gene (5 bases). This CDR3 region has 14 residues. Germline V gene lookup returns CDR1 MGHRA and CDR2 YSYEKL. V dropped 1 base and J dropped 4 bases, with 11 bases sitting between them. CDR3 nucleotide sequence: TGCGCCAGCAGCCAAGTCGCGACGGGATACGAGCAGTACTTC. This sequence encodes CASSQVATGYEQYF.

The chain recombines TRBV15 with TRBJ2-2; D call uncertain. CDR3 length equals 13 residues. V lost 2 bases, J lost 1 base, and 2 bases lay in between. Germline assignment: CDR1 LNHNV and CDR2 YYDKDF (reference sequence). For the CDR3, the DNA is TGTGCCACCAGCAGACAGAACACCGGGGAGCTGTTTTTT. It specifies CATSRQNTGELFF.

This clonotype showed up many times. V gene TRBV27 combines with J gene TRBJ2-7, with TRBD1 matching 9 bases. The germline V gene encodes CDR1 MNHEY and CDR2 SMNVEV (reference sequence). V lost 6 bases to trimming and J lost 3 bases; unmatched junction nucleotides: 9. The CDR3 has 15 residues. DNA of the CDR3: TGTGCCAGCAGCCGCCTCGGACAGGGGAACTACGAGCAGTACTTC. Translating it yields CASSRLGQGNYEQYF.

DNA of the CDR3: TGTGCCAGCAGCTTAGGGGGCTACGGGATTACAGATACGCAGTATTTT. This codes for CASSLGGYGITDTQYF. The chain links TRBV7-9 to TRBJ2-3; D may match TRBD1 or TRBD2 (5 bases each). The germline CDR1 and CDR2 sequences are SEHNR and FQNEAQ (reference sequence). V was pared by 1 base and J by 3 bases, with 14 bases between. The CDR3 totals 16 residues.

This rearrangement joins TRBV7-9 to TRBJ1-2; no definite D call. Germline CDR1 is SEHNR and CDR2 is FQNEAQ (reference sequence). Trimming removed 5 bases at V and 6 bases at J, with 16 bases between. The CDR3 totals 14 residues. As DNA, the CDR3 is TGTGCCAGCAGCCCCCCCAAGAGTAGGGATGGCTACACCTTC. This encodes CASSPPKSRDGYTF.

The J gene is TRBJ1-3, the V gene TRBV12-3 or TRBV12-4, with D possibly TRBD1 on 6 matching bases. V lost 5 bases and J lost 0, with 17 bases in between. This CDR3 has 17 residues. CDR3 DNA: TGTGCCAGCAGTACCCGAAGAGGGGGGACCTCTGGAAACACCATATATTTT. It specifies CASSTRRGGTSGNTIYF.

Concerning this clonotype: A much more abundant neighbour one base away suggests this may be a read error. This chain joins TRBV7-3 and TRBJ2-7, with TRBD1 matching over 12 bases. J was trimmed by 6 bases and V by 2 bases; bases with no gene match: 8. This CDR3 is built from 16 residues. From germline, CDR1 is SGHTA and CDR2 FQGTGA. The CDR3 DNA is TGTGCCAGCAGCTTATCGGCCGGGACAGGGGGCGGCGAGCAGTACTTC. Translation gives CASSLSAGTGGGEQYF.

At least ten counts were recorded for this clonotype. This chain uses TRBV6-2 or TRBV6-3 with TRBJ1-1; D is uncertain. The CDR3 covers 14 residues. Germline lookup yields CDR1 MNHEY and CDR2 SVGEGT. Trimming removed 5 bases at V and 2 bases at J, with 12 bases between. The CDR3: CASSEAEGNTEAFF. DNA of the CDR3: TGTGCCAGCAGTGAAGCGGAGGGTAACACTGAAGCTTTCTTT.

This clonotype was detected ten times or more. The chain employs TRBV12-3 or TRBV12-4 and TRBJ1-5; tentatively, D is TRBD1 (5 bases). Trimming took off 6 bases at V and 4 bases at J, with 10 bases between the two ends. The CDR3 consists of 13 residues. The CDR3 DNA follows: TGTGCCAGCAGGGGGGTCCAGAATCAGCCCCAGCATTTT. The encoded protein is CASRGVQNQPQHF.

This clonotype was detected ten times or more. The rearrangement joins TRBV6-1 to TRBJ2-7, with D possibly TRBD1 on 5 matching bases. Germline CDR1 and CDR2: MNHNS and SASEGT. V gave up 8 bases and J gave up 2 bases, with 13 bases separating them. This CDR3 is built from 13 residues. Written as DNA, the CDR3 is TGTGCCAGCGGCAAGACAGTTACCTACGAGCAGTACTTC. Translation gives CASGKTVTYEQYF.

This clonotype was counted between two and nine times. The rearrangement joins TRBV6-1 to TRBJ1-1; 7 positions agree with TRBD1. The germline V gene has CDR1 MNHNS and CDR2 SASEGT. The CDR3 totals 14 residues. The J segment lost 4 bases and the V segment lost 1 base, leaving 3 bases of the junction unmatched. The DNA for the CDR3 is TGTGCCAGCAGTGAAGACCCAGGGGGCACTGAAGCTTTCTTT. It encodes CASSEDPGGTEAFF.

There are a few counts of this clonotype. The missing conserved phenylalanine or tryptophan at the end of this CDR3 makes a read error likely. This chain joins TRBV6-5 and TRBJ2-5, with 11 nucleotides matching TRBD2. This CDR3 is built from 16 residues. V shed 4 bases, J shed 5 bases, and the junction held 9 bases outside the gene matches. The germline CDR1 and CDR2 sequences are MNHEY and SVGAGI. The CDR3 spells CASSLTGTSGLETQYL. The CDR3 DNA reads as TGTGCCAGCAGTTTAACCGGGACTAGCGGTTTGGAGACCCAGTACCTC.

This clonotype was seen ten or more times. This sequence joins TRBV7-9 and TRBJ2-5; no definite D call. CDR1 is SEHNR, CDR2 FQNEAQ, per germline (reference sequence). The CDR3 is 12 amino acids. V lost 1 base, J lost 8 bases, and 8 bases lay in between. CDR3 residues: CASSLGAATQYF. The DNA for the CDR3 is TGTGCCAGCAGCTTAGGTGCGGCTACCCAGTACTTC.

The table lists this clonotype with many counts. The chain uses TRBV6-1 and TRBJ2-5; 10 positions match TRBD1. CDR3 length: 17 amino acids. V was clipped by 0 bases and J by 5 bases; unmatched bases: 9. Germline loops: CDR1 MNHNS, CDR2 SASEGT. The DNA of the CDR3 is TGTGCCAGCAGTGAAGCTTTTGGACAGGGGGTCGGGGAGACCCAGTACTTC. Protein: CASSEAFGQGVGETQYF.